This passage covers 17 T cell receptor beta chains from one sample sequenced in a study of beta chain features in type 1 diabetes. Expressed TCRB transcripts were sequenced because the entire RNA isolate underwent reverse transcription. TCRdb keeps only in-frame clones here, not all; method: immunoSEQ multiplex PCR. The data show over 350,000 clones, roughly 16% seen once. Sequenced sample: naive CD4+ T cells from blood. These receptor sequences come from a woman younger than 35 in good health.

This clone was counted between two and nine times. The chain has TRBV9 and TRBJ2-6; no firm D call. From germline, CDR1 is SGDLS and CDR2 YYNGEE. V was cut by 4 bases and J by 0 bases, with 8 bases left in between. This CDR3 spans 15 amino acids. The CDR3, as DNA: TGTGCCAGCAGCCCCGACTCCTCTGGGGCCAACGTCCTGACTTTC. This codes for CASSPDSSGANVLTF.

V gene TRBV30 combines with J gene TRBJ1-3; TRBD1 matches 7 bases. Germline lookup yields CDR1 GTSNPN and CDR2 SVGIG (reference sequence). After removal of 0 bases from V and 3 bases from J, the junction contained 5 bases not matched to a gene. The CDR3 has 15 amino acids. The CDR3 nucleotides are TGTGCCTGGAGTGTACGTCAGGGGGATGGAAACACCATATATTTT. This codes for CAWSVRQGDGNTIYF.

This chain uses TRBV5-1 with TRBJ2-5; tentatively, D is TRBD2 (5 bases). From germline, CDR1 is SGHRS and CDR2 YFSETQ. This CDR3 region has 14 residues. The V end lost 2 bases, the J end lost 2 bases, and 10 bases lay between the germline ends. The CDR3 region is CASSFSPGQETQYF. In DNA form, the CDR3 reads TGCGCCAGCAGCTTCAGCCCGGGACAAGAGACCCAGTACTTC.

Here the CDR3 reads CASSDRQGDYTF. CDR3 coding DNA: TGCGCCAGCAGCGATCGACAGGGCGACTACACCTTC. The chain couples TRBV5-1 to TRBJ1-2; 7 bases are a match to TRBD1. Looked up from germline, CDR1 is SGHRS and CDR2 is YFSETQ. Trimming at V came to 4 bases and at J to 10 bases, leaving 7 bases not matched to a gene. The CDR3 spans 12 residues. The full variable domain, its missing parts supplied by reference TRBV5-1 and TRBJ1-2, is KAGVTQTPRYLIKTRGQQVTLSCSPISGHRSVSWYQQTPGQGLQFLFEYFSETQRNKGNFPGRFSGRQFSNSRSEMNVSTLELGDSALYLCASSDRQGDYTFGSGTRLTVV.

The chain combines TRBV27 with TRBJ2-1; 9 nucleotides agree with TRBD2. V lost 5 bases to trimming and J lost 6 bases; unmatched junction nucleotides: 11. This CDR3 spans 16 amino acids. Germline loops: CDR1 MNHEY, CDR2 SMNVEV (reference sequence). CDR3 region: CASSRPPGLAGNEQFF. CDR3 sequence (DNA): TGTGCCAGCAGTCGACCTCCGGGACTAGCTGGCAATGAGCAGTTCTTC.

The chain has TRBV18 and TRBJ2-7; TRBD1 matches at 8 bases. CDR1 and CDR2 (germline): KGHSH, LQKENI. This CDR3 comprises 15 residues. The V segment lost 2 bases and the J segment 3 bases; nucleotides outside the gene matches: 6. The chain's CDR3 is CASSPAGQGIYEQYF. The CDR3 DNA follows: TGTGCCAGCTCACCAGCTGGACAGGGAATCTACGAGCAGTACTTC.

This clone has only a few counts. This chain joins TRBV5-1 and TRBJ1-1; D perhaps matches TRBD1 (5 bases). The CDR3 consists of 13 residues. Germline V gives CDR1 SGHRS, CDR2 YFSETQ. Deletions cut 4 bases from V and 3 bases from J, with 10 bases between. The chain's CDR3 is CASSLGTYTEAFF. The CDR3 DNA reads TGCGCCAGCAGCCTCGGGACTTACACTGAAGCTTTCTTT.

This clone has a handful of counts. The V and J genes are TRBV29-1 and TRBJ1-5; D not certain. Germline loops: CDR1 SQVTM, CDR2 ANQGSEA. The CDR3 sequence is 13 residues long. V dropped 5 bases and J dropped 0 bases, with 8 bases sitting between them. In nucleotides, the CDR3 is TGCAGCGTTAGGGAGAATAGCAATCAGCCCCAGCATTTT. Protein product: CSVRENSNQPQHF. The variable domain in full, completed from reference TRBV29-1 and TRBJ1-5, reads SAVISQKPSRDICQRGTSLTIQCQVDSQVTMMFWYRQQPGQSLTLIATANQGSEATYESGFVIDKFPISRPNLTFSTLTVSNMSPEDSSIYLCSVRENSNQPQHFGDGTRLSIL.

This clone has more than one count but fewer than ten. The CDR3 region has the DNA TGCAGCGGGCGGGTTGTACAGGGGAACACTGAAGCTTTCTTT. Amino acid sequence: CSGRVVQGNTEAFF. The rearrangement uses TRBV29-1 and TRBJ1-1, with D perhaps matching TRBD1 (6 bases). V was pared by 7 bases and J by 1 base, with 16 bases between. Germline V lookup: CDR1 SQVTM, CDR2 ANQGSEA. The CDR3 consists of 14 residues.

This clone appeared a few times. The chain recombines TRBV5-1 with TRBJ2-7; a possible D gene is TRBD1 (6 bases). The CDR3 spans 16 residues. The V and J ends lost 0 bases and 0 bases respectively, with 13 bases between them. The germline V gene has CDR1 SGHRS and CDR2 YFSETQ. The CDR3 DNA reads as TGCGCCAGCAGCTTGGCCCTCCAGGGGAGCTCCTACGAGCAGTACTTC. It encodes CASSLALQGSSYEQYF.

The CDR3 region is CASSQTGQETQYF. The CDR3 DNA reads as TGTGCCAGCAGCCAGACAGGTCAAGAGACCCAGTACTTC. V is TRBV7-9 and J is TRBJ2-5, with D possibly being TRBD1 (6 bases). Trimming removed 5 bases at V and 2 bases at J, with 9 bases between. There are 13 residues in the CDR3. Germline assignment: CDR1 SEHNR and CDR2 FQNEAQ (reference sequence).

This clone has a handful of counts. This chain links TRBV5-1 with TRBJ2-1, with D hard to call. CDR1 is SGHRS and CDR2 is YFSETQ in the germline V gene. Trimming cost V 3 bases and J 8 bases, with 9 bases left between them. The CDR3 is 12 amino acids. Here the CDR3 reads CASSWRGDEQFF. The CDR3 nucleotides read TGCGCCAGCAGCTGGAGAGGCGATGAGCAGTTCTTC.

This chain connects TRBV7-8 to TRBJ1-2; D is uncertain. Trimming cost V 1 base and J 8 bases, with 17 bases left between them. CDR1 is SGHVS, CDR2 FQNEAQ, per germline. CDR3 length: 15 residues. The DNA of the CDR3 is TGTGCCAGCAGCTTAGTGGCAGCTCCCCGGGGAGGCTACACCTTC. Residues: CASSLVAAPRGGYTF.

V is TRBV2 and J is TRBJ1-5; tentative D call: TRBD1 (5 bases). The CDR3 consists of 12 residues. Trimming took 6 bases from V and 9 from J, leaving 12 bases between them. The V gene's germline CDR1 is SNHLY and CDR2 FYNNEI. The CDR3 nucleotides are TGTGCCAGCAGGCCGGGGGTGTGGCCCCAGCATTTT. Translating it yields CASRPGVWPQHF.

This clone appeared a few times. This chain joins TRBV5-1 and TRBJ1-1, with D uncertain. The CDR3 is 14 amino acids. V lost 0 bases to trimming and J lost 0 bases, with 6 bases between them. The germline V gene has CDR1 SGHRS and CDR2 YFSETQ. CDR3 amino acids: CASSLVALNTEAFF. CDR3 nucleotides: TGCGCCAGCAGCTTGGTGGCTTTGAACACTGAAGCTTTCTTT.

This clone appeared a few times. The chain recombines TRBV5-1 with TRBJ2-7; 14 positions agree with TRBD2. After removal of 0 bases from V and 0 bases from J, the junction contained 8 bases not matched to a gene. The CDR3 has 19 residues. The germline gives CDR1 SGHRS, CDR2 YFSETQ. As DNA, the CDR3 is TGCGCCAGCAGCTTGGCCCGCGGACTAGCGGGAGGTAGCTCCTACGAGCAGTACTTC. Its protein is CASSLARGLAGGSSYEQYF.

V usage is TRBV28 and J usage is TRBJ2-1, with D possibly being TRBD2 (5 bases). V lost 4 bases, J lost 5 bases, and 9 bases lay in between. This CDR3 comprises 13 residues. In germline, CDR1 is MDHEN, CDR2 SYDVKM. The CDR3 DNA sequence: TGTGCCAGCAGTTCCGGGGTCAACAATGAGCAGTTCTTC. Protein product: CASSSGVNNEQFF.